The clone carrying this TCR beta chain was seen more than once but under ten times. The PCR employed 60 Vbeta primers together with 13 Jbeta primers. Produced via immunoSEQ multiplex PCR; TCRdb's table is partial and in-frame only. The table includes 150,000 to 200,000 clones, 70% detected once. The sample is drawn from a study of cytomegalovirus exposure and HLA in healthy donors. After removal of 6 bases from V and 5 bases from J, the junction contained 7 bases not matched to a gene. CDR3 length equals 15 residues. CDR1 and CDR2 from the germline V gene are MNHEY and SVGAGI. The V call is TRBV6-5, the J call TRBJ1-1, with 12 bases fitting TRBD1. Sequenced: PBMCs. This clonotype originated in a man aged 18 to 29 in good health and CMV-seropositive. The CDR3 loop is CASRPRDRGLTEAFF. CDR3 DNA sequence: TGTGCCAGCAGGCCTCGGGACAGGGGGCTTACTGAAGCTTTCTTT.